This T cell receptor (beta chain) derives from a study of blood T cell repertoires in COVID-19. Study-level information: Collection of acute and convalescent COVID-19 samples took place in the United States, Italy and Spain.

TCRdb keeps only in-frame clones here, not all; method: immunoSEQ multiplex PCR. The repertoire includes around 200,000 clones, approximately 80% of them detected once, and over 6.5% sits in the top ten. V shed 5 bases and J shed 2 bases, with 9 bases lying between them. This CDR3 is 13 amino acids long. CDR1 MGHRA and CDR2 YSYEKL come from the germline V gene. Sequencing used peripheral blood. The TCR sequence derives from a woman aged 40 to 50 with COVID-19, enrolled during active disease. The chain is built from TRBV4-1 and TRBJ1-2, with D possibly being TRBD1 (6 bases). The CDR3 reads CASSGQHNYGYTF. CDR3 in DNA: TGCGCCAGCAGCGGACAGCACAACTATGGCTACACCTTC.